The T cell receptor (beta chain) described here comes from a study of CD8 T cells in Susac syndrome (dated by TCRdb to between 2017 and 2020). General notes on the study: The study used repertoire sequencing to test whether antigen drove CD8+ T cell activation and differentiation in Susac syndrome. Results the study describes overall, beyond this receptor: The number of individuals in the TCR sequencing and HLA analysis was acknowledged as relatively small.

RNA was extracted using the RNeasy kit, and about 0.5 to 1 microgram was reverse transcribed with random hexamers. TCR beta CDR3 regions were amplified with the immunoSEQ multiplex PCR assay covering 54 Vbeta and 13 Jbeta segments. Bias from PCR amplification was corrected by using a synthetic template baseline for primer optimization and for computational correction. The study's processing was this. Reads were annotated to V, D and J genes per IMGT and analyzed with immunoSEQ Analyzer, keeping only productive sequences. Clonality was calculated as one minus the Shannon entropy normalized by log2 of the number of productive unique sequences. Public and private clones were assessed among the 100 most prevalent clones of each patient and control. A clone was defined as Susac-specific if it was absent from the healthy and MS cohorts, from some 1,100 published viral clones and from other ImmuneACCESS disease sequences. The public reads were reprocessed in TCRdb via fastp at Q25 and MiXCR, keeping in-frame beta chains. Merged by CDR3 protein, the rows form single entries marked with the most common genes and DNA. The V and J calls here are based on TCRdb, not the publication. A total of some 120,000 distinct CDR3 sequences appear in this sample, around 94% of them only once. The ten largest clones take up more than 0.095% of the sample.

Peripheral blood CD8+ and CD4+ T cells from healthy donors, Susac syndrome patients and multiple sclerosis patients were profiled by high-throughput TCR beta sequencing. Healthy donors were age- and sex-matched controls. Bulk CD8+ and CD4+ T cells were purified magnetically by negative isolation, whereas CD8+ TEMRA cells were enriched by FACS. Blood was drawn into EDTA tubes, processed within 24 hours, and PBMCs were isolated by density gradient centrifugation. PBMCs intended for TCR sequencing were cryopreserved in liquid nitrogen and thawed later in a water bath at 37 degrees C. The sorted or isolated CD4+, CD8+ and CD8+ TEMRA cells reached a purity of at least 90%. The germline V end is reduced by 5 bases and the J end by 9 bases; junction bases left unmatched: 18. According to the germline V gene, CDR1 reads SGDLS and CDR2 reads YYNGEE. Measured from the cysteine to the phenylalanine, the CDR3 is 17 residues long. Left in the record is the CDR3 DNA by itself, 51 bases read in frame from the first base.

With regard to this clonotype: Its antigen has not been determined. No base-level quality is on record; no much larger clone is a single base apart.

Sequenced input: CD4+ T cells from PBMCs. This receptor chain uses TRBV9 and TRBJ2-2, with 8 bases in between that match TRBD2. This receptor was identified in a human donor in good health. At the DNA level, the sequence is TGTGCCAGCAGTGCCGACGGGGGGAGCGGGGGCCCCCGGGAGCTGTTTTTT. Translation gives CASSADGGSGGPRELFF.